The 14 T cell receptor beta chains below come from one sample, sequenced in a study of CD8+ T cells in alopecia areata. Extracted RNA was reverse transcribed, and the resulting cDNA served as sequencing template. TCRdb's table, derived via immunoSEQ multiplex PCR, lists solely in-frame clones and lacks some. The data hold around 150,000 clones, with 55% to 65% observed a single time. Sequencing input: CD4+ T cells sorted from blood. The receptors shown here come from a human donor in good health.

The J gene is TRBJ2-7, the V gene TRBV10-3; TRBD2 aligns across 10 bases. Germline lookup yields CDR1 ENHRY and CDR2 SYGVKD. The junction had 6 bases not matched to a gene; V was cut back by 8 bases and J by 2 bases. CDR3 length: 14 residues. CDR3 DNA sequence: TGTGCCATCTCCGGCCTAGCGGGAGCCTACGAGCAGTACTTC. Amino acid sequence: CAISGLAGAYEQYF.

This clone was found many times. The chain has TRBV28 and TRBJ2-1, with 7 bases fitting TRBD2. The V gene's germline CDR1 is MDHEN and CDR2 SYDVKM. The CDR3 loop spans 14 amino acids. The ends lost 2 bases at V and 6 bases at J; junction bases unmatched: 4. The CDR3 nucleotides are TGTGCCAGCAGTTTAGCGGGAGAAACCAATGAGCAGTTCTTC. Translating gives CASSLAGETNEQFF.

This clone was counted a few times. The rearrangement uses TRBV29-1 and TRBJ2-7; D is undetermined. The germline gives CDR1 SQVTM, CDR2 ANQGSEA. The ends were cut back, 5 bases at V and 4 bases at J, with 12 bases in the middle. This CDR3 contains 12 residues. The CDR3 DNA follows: TGCAGCGTTCGGGTTGAGACGTACGAGCAGTACTTC. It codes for CSVRVETYEQYF.

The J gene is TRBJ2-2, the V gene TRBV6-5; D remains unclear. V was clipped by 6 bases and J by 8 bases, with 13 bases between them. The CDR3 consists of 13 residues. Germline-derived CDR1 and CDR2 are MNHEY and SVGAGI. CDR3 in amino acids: CASSRALPGELFF. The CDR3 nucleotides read TGTGCCAGCAGCCGGGCCTTACCGGGGGAGCTGTTTTTT.

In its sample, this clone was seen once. In nucleotides, the CDR3 is TGCGCCAGCAGCTTGGTTCCGGGGCCGAACACTGAAGCTTTCTTT. Its protein product is CASSLVPGPNTEAFF. The gene calls are TRBV5-1 and TRBJ1-1; maybe TRBD1 (5 bases). The germline CDR1 and CDR2 sequences are SGHRS and YFSETQ. V was trimmed by 0 bases and J by 1 base, leaving 10 bases between them. The CDR3 covers 15 residues.

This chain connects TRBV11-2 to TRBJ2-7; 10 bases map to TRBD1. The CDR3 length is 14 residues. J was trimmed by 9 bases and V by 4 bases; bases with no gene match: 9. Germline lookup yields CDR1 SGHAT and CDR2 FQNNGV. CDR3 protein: CASSYGTGVTSQYF. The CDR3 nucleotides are TGTGCCAGCAGCTACGGGACAGGGGTCACCTCGCAGTACTTC.

CDR3 in DNA: TGTGCCAGCAGGACTCTTCTAGCGGGAGGGCCAGAAGATACGCAGTATTTT. It codes for CASRTLLAGGPEDTQYF. The J gene is TRBJ2-3, the V gene TRBV13; TRBD2 agrees at 12 bases. Germline CDR1 reads PRHDT; CDR2 reads FYEKMQ (reference sequence). The length of the CDR3 is 17 residues. Losses at the gene ends were 6 bases for V and 5 bases for J; bases not matched to a gene: 12.

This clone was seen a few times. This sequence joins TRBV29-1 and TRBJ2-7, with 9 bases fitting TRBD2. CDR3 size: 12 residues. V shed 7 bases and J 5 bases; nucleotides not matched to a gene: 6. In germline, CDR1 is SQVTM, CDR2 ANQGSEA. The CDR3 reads CSGGLAKNEQYF. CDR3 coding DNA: TGCAGCGGCGGACTAGCGAAGAACGAGCAGTACTTC.

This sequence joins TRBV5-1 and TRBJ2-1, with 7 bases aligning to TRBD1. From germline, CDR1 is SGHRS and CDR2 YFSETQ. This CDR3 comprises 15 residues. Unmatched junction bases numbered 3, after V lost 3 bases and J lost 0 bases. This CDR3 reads CASSSDRSSYNEQFF. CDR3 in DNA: TGCGCCAGCAGCTCGGACAGGAGCTCCTACAATGAGCAGTTCTTC.

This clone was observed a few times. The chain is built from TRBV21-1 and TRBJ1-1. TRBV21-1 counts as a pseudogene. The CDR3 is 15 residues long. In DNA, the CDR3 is TGTGCCAGCAGCTTTCGTCCCGGGTTGAACACTGAAGCTTTCTTT. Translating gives CASSFRPGLNTEAFF.

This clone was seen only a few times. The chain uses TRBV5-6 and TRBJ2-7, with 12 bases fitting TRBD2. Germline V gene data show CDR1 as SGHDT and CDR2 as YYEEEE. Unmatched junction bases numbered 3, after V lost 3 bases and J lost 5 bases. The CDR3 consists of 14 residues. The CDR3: CASSSTSGSHEQYF. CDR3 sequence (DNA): TGTGCCAGCAGCTCGACTAGCGGGAGCCACGAGCAGTACTTC.

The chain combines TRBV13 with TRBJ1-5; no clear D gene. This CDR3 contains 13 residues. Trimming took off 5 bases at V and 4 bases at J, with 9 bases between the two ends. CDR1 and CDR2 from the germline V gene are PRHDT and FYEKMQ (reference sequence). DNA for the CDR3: TGTGCCAGCAGCCCCGGCCAAAATCAGCCCCAGCATTTT. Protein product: CASSPGQNQPQHF.

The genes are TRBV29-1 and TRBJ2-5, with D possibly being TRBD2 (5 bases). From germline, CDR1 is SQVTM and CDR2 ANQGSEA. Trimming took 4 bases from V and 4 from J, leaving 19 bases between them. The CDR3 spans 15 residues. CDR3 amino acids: CSVGLNRGFVETQYF. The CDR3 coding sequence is TGCAGCGTTGGGCTGAATCGGGGATTCGTAGAGACCCAGTACTTC.

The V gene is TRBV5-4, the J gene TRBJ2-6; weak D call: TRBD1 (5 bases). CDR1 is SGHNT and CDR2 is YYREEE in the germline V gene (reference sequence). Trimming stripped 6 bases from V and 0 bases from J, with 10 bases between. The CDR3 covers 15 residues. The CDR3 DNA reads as TGTGCCAGCACGGCAGGGCTCTCTGGGGCCAACGTCCTGACTTTC. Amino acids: CASTAGLSGANVLTF.